The 19 T cell receptor beta chains given below trace back to one sample, sequenced in a study of CD8+CD57+ T cells in acquired aplastic anemia (dated by TCRdb to 2016 to 2019). TCRdb records Illumina HiSeq 2000 as the sequencer. Genomic DNA was used as template for profiling of TCR beta VDJ combinations and CDR3 sequences. TCRdb took the public reads, trimmed them with fastp at Q25, ran MiXCR for clone calling and kept in-frame beta chains. Rows merge per CDR3 protein into single entries with the most common DNA and genes. The sample yields 300,000 or so distinct CDR3 sequences; about 56% were counted once. The leading ten clones occupy 8% of the sample. The material sequenced was sorted CD4+, CD8+, or CD8+CD57+ T cells (not recorded which) from PBMCs. The receptors originated from a human donor with severe aplastic anemia or a healthy control (not recorded which).

V is TRBV7-2 and J is TRBJ2-3; no clear D. Between the trimmed V and J ends, which lost 6 bases and 4 bases, there was a span of 11 bases. CDR1 SGHTA and CDR2 FQGNSA come from the germline V gene. This CDR3 is 13 amino acids long. CDR3 sequence: CASSRTRPDTQYF. CDR3 nucleotides: TGTGCCAGCAGTCGTACCCGCCCAGATACGCAGTATTTT.

This clonotype appeared many times. This sequence joins TRBV29-1 and TRBJ1-2, with 8 bases aligning to TRBD1. This CDR3 region has 19 residues. The ends lost 6 bases at V and 6 bases at J; junction bases unmatched: 27. CDR1 and CDR2 (germline): SQVTM, ANQGSEA. In DNA form, the CDR3 reads TGCAGCGTGTGCCCCCCCCCGAGGGAGACAGGGGCGGTGGGTGATGGCTACACCTTC. Translating gives CSVCPPPRETGAVGDGYTF.

V usage is TRBV19 and J usage is TRBJ2-7; TRBD1 matches at 8 bases. This CDR3 is 15 amino acids long. Looked up from germline, CDR1 is LNHDA and CDR2 is SQIVND (reference sequence). V lost 5 bases and J lost 0; bases outside the gene matches: 6. CDR3 protein: CASSAGTGSSYEQYF. Written as DNA, the CDR3 is TGTGCCAGTAGTGCCGGGACAGGATCCTCCTACGAGCAGTACTTC. The full variable domain, in which reference TRBV19 and TRBJ2-7 provide the parts outside the CDR3, is DGGITQSPKYLFRKEGQNVTLSCEQNLNHDAMYWYRQDPGQGLRLIYYSQIVNDFQKGDIAEGYSVSREKKESFPLTVTSAQKNPTAFYLCASSAGTGSSYEQYFGPGTRLTVT.

Many counts were recorded for this clonotype. The V gene is TRBV6-1, the J gene TRBJ2-5; D remains unclear. V lost 7 bases and J 1 base, leaving 10 bases between the germline ends. Germline V gene data show CDR1 as MNHNS and CDR2 as SASEGT. The CDR3 is 13 amino acids. The CDR3 loop reads CASTVHLQETQYF. In DNA form, the CDR3 reads TGTGCCAGCACGGTGCACCTCCAAGAGACCCAGTACTTC.

Only one count was recorded for this clonotype. V and J are TRBV10-3 and TRBJ2-3, with 9 bases identical to TRBD2. Trimming removed 7 bases from V and 4 bases from J; junction bases left unmatched: 9. CDR1 and CDR2 (germline): ENHRY, SYGVKD. This CDR3 has 15 residues. The CDR3 loop reads CAIKRGAGGSDTQYF. CDR3 bases: TGTGCCATCAAGCGGGGGGCGGGTGGTTCAGATACGCAGTATTTT.

At least ten counts were recorded for this clonotype. The J gene is TRBJ2-2, the V gene TRBV4-2; D not resolved. Germline loops: CDR1 LGHNA, CDR2 YNFKEQ. V gave up 0 bases and J gave up 5 bases, with 10 bases separating them. The CDR3 is 15 amino acids. The CDR3 DNA reads as TGTGCCAGCAGCCAAGATCACGGTCGAACCGGGGAGCTGTTTTTT. Residues: CASSQDHGRTGELFF.

This chain joins TRBV9 and TRBJ2-2; no definite D call. CDR1 and CDR2 from the germline V gene are SGDLS and YYNGEE. Trimming removed 2 bases at V and 6 bases at J, with 8 bases between. The CDR3 covers 13 residues. CDR3 protein: CASSVRWAGELFF. In DNA form, the CDR3 reads TGTGCCAGCAGCGTCCGGTGGGCCGGGGAGCTGTTTTTT.

This clonotype came up many times. The CDR3 here is CASSLVTANEKLFF. The CDR3, as DNA: TGTGCCAGCAGCTTAGTGACAGCAAATGAAAAACTGTTTTTT. The V and J genes are TRBV7-8 and TRBJ1-4; a weak D match, TRBD1 (5 bases). The V gene lost 1 base and the J gene lost 5 bases, with 8 bases spanning the gap. Germline CDR1 reads SGHVS; CDR2 reads FQNEAQ. The CDR3 spans 14 residues.

This clonotype has ten or more counts. The CDR3 DNA reads TGTGCCAGCAGCCAAGCTGGCAGGGGGAGTGAAGCTTTCTTT. Its translation: CASSQAGRGSEAFF. The chain links TRBV4-2 to TRBJ1-1; 7 bases match TRBD1. CDR1 and CDR2 from the germline V gene are LGHNA and YNFKEQ. The ends lost 1 base at V and 7 bases at J; junction bases unmatched: 6. The CDR3 is 14 amino acids.

This clonotype was seen many times. The chain employs TRBV9 and TRBJ2-2, with 7 bases that match TRBD2. V gave up 7 bases and J gave up 5 bases; unmatched junction bases: 5. Germline lookup yields CDR1 SGDLS and CDR2 YYNGEE. CDR3 size: 13 residues. The DNA of the CDR3 is TGTGCCAGCGGACTAGGTATAACCGGGGAGCTGTTTTTT. It translates to CASGLGITGELFF.

Turning to this clonotype: An end of the junction differs from the germline gene, which may be a read error. The V and J genes are TRBV7-9 and TRBJ1-5; D unresolved. There are 12 residues in the CDR3. Germline CDR1 and CDR2: SEHNR and FQNEAQ (reference sequence). CDR3 loop: CASNLDYQPQHF. CDR3 DNA sequence: TGTGCCAGCAACTTAGATTATCAGCCCCAGCATTTC.

V is TRBV7-8 and J is TRBJ2-5, with D perhaps matching TRBD1 (7 bases). CDR1 is SGHVS, CDR2 FQNEAQ, per germline. V lost 1 base and J 3 bases, leaving 18 bases between the germline ends. CDR3 size: 17 residues. The CDR3 protein is CASSLGQGGIGKETQYF. In nucleotides, the CDR3 is TGTGCCAGCAGCTTAGGACAGGGAGGAATTGGTAAAGAGACCCAGTACTTC. The complete variable domain, with remaining parts taken from reference TRBV7-8 and TRBJ2-5, reads GAGVSQSPRYKVAKRGQDVALRCDPISGHVSLFWYQQALGQGPEFLTYFQNEAQLDKSGLPSDRFFAERPEGSVSTLKIQRTQQEDSAVYLCASSLGQGGIGKETQYFGPGTRLLVL.

The gene calls are TRBV2 and TRBJ1-5; TRBD1 matches at 7 bases. V was clipped by 6 bases and J by 2 bases; unmatched bases: 4. The CDR3 length is 14 residues. Per germline, CDR1 SNHLY and CDR2 FYNNEI. CDR3 loop: CASSYTGGNQPQHF. The CDR3, as DNA: TGTGCCAGCAGCTATACAGGGGGCAATCAGCCCCAGCATTTT.

This clonotype was counted many times. The chain uses TRBV9 and TRBJ2-4; possibly TRBD2 for D (5 bases). Per germline, CDR1 SGDLS and CDR2 YYNGEE. There are 15 residues in the CDR3. Trimming removed 0 bases at V and 2 bases at J, with 9 bases between. This CDR3 is CASSVAPSSKNIQYF. CDR3 nucleotide sequence: TGTGCCAGCAGCGTAGCCCCTAGCTCCAAAAACATTCAGTACTTC. Full variable domain (rest looked up from reference TRBV9 and TRBJ2-4): DSGVTQTPKHLITATGQRVTLRCSPRSGDLSVYWYQQSLDQGLQFLIQYYNGEERAKGNILERFSAQQFPDLHSELNLSSLELGDSALYFCASSVAPSSKNIQYFGAGTRLSVL.

The chain joins TRBV29-1 to TRBJ1-6; D remains ambiguous. Germline CDR1 and CDR2: SQVTM and ANQGSEA. This CDR3 has 11 amino acids. V lost 7 bases to trimming and J lost 10 bases, with 11 bases between them. CDR3 coding DNA: TGCAGCGGGGAAGCTGGGTCACCCCTCCACTTT. Protein: CSGEAGSPLHF.

CDR3 in amino acids: CSARSSGPDTQYF. CDR3 DNA: TGCAGTGCACGTTCCTCAGGGCCAGATACGCAGTATTTT. The gene calls are TRBV20-1 and TRBJ2-3, with D maybe TRBD1 (5 bases). Germline CDR1 is DFQATT and CDR2 is SNEGSKA (reference sequence). The CDR3 extends over 13 amino acids. V was cut by 6 bases and J by 4 bases, with 14 bases left in between.

The chain is built from TRBV10-3 and TRBJ1-6, with 7 nucleotides matching TRBD1. The V and J ends lost 6 bases and 7 bases, in that order; junction bases with no gene match: 3. CDR1 is ENHRY, CDR2 SYGVKD, per germline. This CDR3 has 13 amino acids. The CDR3 is CAIRGQTNSPLHF. In DNA, the CDR3 is TGTGCCATCAGGGGACAGACGAATTCACCCCTCCACTTT.

The CDR3 DNA is TGCGCCAGCAGCCCCATGGGGGGCCGAGGTGAGCAGTTCTTC. The encoded protein is CASSPMGGRGEQFF. The rearrangement joins TRBV5-1 to TRBJ2-1, with D perhaps assigned TRBD1 or TRBD2 (6 bases each). Germline assignment: CDR1 SGHRS and CDR2 YFSETQ. The CDR3 contains 14 residues. V dropped 4 bases and J dropped 9 bases, with 17 bases sitting between them.

This clonotype has ten or more counts. V gene TRBV5-6 combines with J gene TRBJ1-2; 12 nucleotides align to TRBD1. J lost 7 bases, V lost 2 bases, and 3 bases had no gene match. CDR1 is SGHDT, CDR2 YYEEEE, per germline. This CDR3 has 14 residues. In DNA form, the CDR3 reads TGTGCCAGCAGCTTATGGGACAGGGGGCTTGGCTACACCTTC. Protein sequence: CASSLWDRGLGYTF.